This TCR beta chain appears in the sequencing data of a study of monozygotic twins with inflammatory bowel disease. Two nested PCRs, approximately 16 and 10 cycles, amplified TCRalpha and TCRbeta cDNA. TCRdb re-called the 5' RACE reads and gives one entry per CDR3 protein, without DNA. Recorded for this sample: nearly 450,000 distinct CDR3 sequences. This CDR3 has 17 amino acids. The germline CDR1 and CDR2 sequences are SGHRS and YFSETQ. Of note for this clonotype: The target antigen is unknown.

Study-level points and caveats: A reduction in TCRbeta diversity (inverse Simpson) was seen in IBD patients relative to healthy co-twins. Variability may have been added to patient repertoires by differing immunosuppressive treatments.

Sequencing input: blood. This clonotype originated in a human donor with ulcerative colitis or Crohn's disease, or a healthy co-twin of an affected twin (not recorded which). The rearrangement links TRBV5-1 to TRBJ1-2. The CDR3 loop is CASSLEVLAQGKHGYTF. The whole variable domain, filled in from reference TRBV5-1 and TRBJ1-2, reads KAGVTQTPRYLIKTRGQQVTLSCSPISGHRSVSWYQQTPGQGLQFLFEYFSETQRNKGNFPGRFSGRQFSNSRSEMNVSTLELGDSALYLCASSLEVLAQGKHGYTFGSGTRLTVV.